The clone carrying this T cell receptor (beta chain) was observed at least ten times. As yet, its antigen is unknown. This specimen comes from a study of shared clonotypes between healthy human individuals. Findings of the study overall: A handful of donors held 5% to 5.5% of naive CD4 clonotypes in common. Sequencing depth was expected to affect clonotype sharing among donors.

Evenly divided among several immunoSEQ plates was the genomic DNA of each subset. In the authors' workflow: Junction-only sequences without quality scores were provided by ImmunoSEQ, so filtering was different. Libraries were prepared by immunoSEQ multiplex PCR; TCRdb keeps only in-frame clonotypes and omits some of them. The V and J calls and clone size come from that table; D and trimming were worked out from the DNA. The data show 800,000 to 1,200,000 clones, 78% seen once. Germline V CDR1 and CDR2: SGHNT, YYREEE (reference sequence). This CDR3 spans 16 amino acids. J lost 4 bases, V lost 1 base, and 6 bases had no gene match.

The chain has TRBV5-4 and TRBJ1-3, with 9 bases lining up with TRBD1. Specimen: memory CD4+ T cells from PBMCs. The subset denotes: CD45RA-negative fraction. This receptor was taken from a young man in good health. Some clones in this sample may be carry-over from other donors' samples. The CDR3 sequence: CASSLLGQGFGNTIYF. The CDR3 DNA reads TGTGCCAGCAGCTTGCTGGGACAGGGCTTCGGAAACACCATATATTTT.